Listed below are T cell receptor beta chains from one sample, sequenced in a study of cytomegalovirus exposure and HLA in healthy donors. Assay used: immunoSEQ multiplex PCR; TCRdb lists only in-frame clones, some missing. The repertoire holds about 98,000 clones, around 83% seen once, with more than 3% in the top ten. The source material was PBMCs. All receptors come from a female donor in good health and CMV-seropositive. CDR3s include the opening cysteine and the closing phenylalanine or tryptophan. The D gene is left open where the match is weak.

V	J	D	CDR3
TRBV7-2	TRBJ1-2	TRBD1	CASSSYSGTGATSF
TRBV6-5	TRBJ2-7	TRBD2	CASSVSGTLLYEQYF
TRBV6-5	-	TRBD1	CASSPPAGQGGEQYF
TRBV13	TRBJ1-1	-	CASSLQDTEAFF
TRBV5-6	TRBJ2-7	TRBD1	CASSMGTGLSYEQYF
TRBV6-5	TRBJ2-5	TRBD1	CASSLDRARETQYF
TRBV18	TRBJ2-1	-	CASSRDSGDNEQFF
TRBV4-1	TRBJ2-7	-	CASSRGAPYEQYF
TRBV19	TRBJ2-2	TRBD2	CASSRPSGRAAGELFF
TRBV13	TRBJ2-3	TRBD2	CASSLRRGGSTDTQYF
TRBV19	TRBJ1-2	TRBD1	CASTAGGGYTF
TRBV27	TRBJ2-1	-	CASSFLYTIHEQFF
TRBV7-2	TRBJ2-1	TRBD1	CASSLVSGQGDNEQFF
TRBV29-1	TRBJ1-2	TRBD1	CSVLDRGDYGYTF
TRBV2	TRBJ2-3	TRBD2	CTSSALSGAEGDTQYF
TRBV18	TRBJ2-5	TRBD2	CASSPTSGGSTETQYF
TRBV5-1	TRBJ1-2	-	CASSLEGDRTYGYTF
TRBV10-1	TRBJ2-1	-	CASKNLGSIKRDEQFF
TRBV5-1	TRBJ2-2	TRBD1	CASSFRGTGNTGELFF
TRBV27	TRBJ2-4	-	CASSFTQGLAKNIQYF
TRBV20-1	-	-	CSSLGSYEQYF
TRBV29-1	TRBJ2-3	-	CSAGQGSDTQYF
TRBV7-9	TRBJ1-5	TRBD1	CASRRLDREDQPQHF
TRBV2	TRBJ1-4	TRBD1	CASSGDRGNEKLFF
TRBV5-4	TRBJ1-2	-	CASSLAPIYGYTF
TRBV27	TRBJ1-1	TRBD1	CASTDRVFTEAFF
TRBV28	TRBJ2-7	TRBD1	CASGRTGANYEQYF
TRBV10-3	TRBJ2-1	-	CAISESSNEQFF
TRBV13	TRBJ1-1	TRBD1	CASSNRRTGAMNTEAFF
TRBV20-1	TRBJ1-2	TRBD1	CSGPGGYGYTF
TRBV13	TRBJ2-7	-	CASSLVGGHNEQYF
TRBV4-1	TRBJ2-1	TRBD1	CASSFPGTGVRNEQFF
TRBV7-9	TRBJ1-1	-	CASSLVIFGGSTEAFF
TRBV25-1	TRBJ1-2	-	CASSEAGNYGYPF
TRBV7-9	TRBJ1-2	-	CASSGGVDGYTF
TRBV4-2	TRBJ1-2	-	CASSQVSEQSYGYTF
TRBV6-5	TRBJ2-7	TRBD2	CASSYSSGISYEQYF
TRBV19	TRBJ2-7	TRBD2	CASSFTGTSVSYEQYF
TRBV6-5	TRBJ1-1	-	CASSLTGWGTEAFF
TRBV5-1	TRBJ2-1	TRBD2	CASSSGLLSGVGDNEQFF